Following are 11 T cell receptor beta chains from one sample sequenced in a study of T cell responses to AZD1222 COVID-19 vaccine. The assay was immunoSEQ multiplex PCR, and TCRdb's table has in-frame clones only and misses some. The table lists 250,000 to 300,000 clones, around 93% of them singletons. Source: peripheral blood, taken 28 days after the second AZD1222 dose. The receptors derive from an adult who received the AZD1222 COVID-19 vaccine.

The gene calls are TRBV9 and TRBJ1-1, with D unresolved. This CDR3 has 13 residues. V shed 0 bases and J shed 1 base, with 4 bases lying between them. Per germline, CDR1 SGDLS and CDR2 YYNGEE. CDR3 nucleotides: TGTGCCAGCAGCGTAGGGCGGAACACTGAAGCTTTCTTT. Encoded protein: CASSVGRNTEAFF. The entire variable domain, with the rest obtained from reference TRBV9 and TRBJ1-1, is as follows: DSGVTQTPKHLITATGQRVTLRCSPRSGDLSVYWYQQSLDQGLQFLIQYYNGEERAKGNILERFSAQQFPDLHSELNLSSLELGDSALYFCASSVGRNTEAFFGQGTRLTVV.

The V call is TRBV18, the J call TRBJ2-7, with 10 bases aligning to TRBD2. This CDR3 comprises 17 residues. Germline V gives CDR1 KGHSH, CDR2 LQKENI. V trimming: 0 bases; J trimming: 2 bases; junction bases outside the gene matches: 7. Here the CDR3 DNA reads TGTGCCAGCTCACCACCAGTCTGGACTAGCGGCACCTACGAGCAGTACTTC. The encoded protein is CASSPPVWTSGTYEQYF.

The table lists this clone with a few counts. The chain joins TRBV5-6 to TRBJ1-5; 7 bases align to TRBD1. Germline CDR1 reads SGHDT; CDR2 reads YYEEEE. Losses at the gene ends were 4 bases for V and 3 bases for J; bases not matched to a gene: 13. CDR3 size: 17 residues. CDR3 DNA: TGTGCCAGCAGCCCATCATGGGTTACAGGGGACAATCAGCCCCAGCATTTT. It encodes CASSPSWVTGDNQPQHF. The full variable domain, in which reference TRBV5-6 and TRBJ1-5 provide the parts outside the CDR3, is DAGVTQSPTHLIKTRGQQVTLRCSPKSGHDTVSWYQQALGQGPQFIFQYYEEEERQRGNFPDRFSGHQFPNYSSELNVNALLLGDSALYLCASSPSWVTGDNQPQHFGDGTRLSIL.

The chain recombines TRBV11-1 with TRBJ2-7; 11 bases fit TRBD2. Per the germline V gene, CDR1 is SGHAT and CDR2 is FQDESV (reference sequence). CDR3 length: 16 amino acids. With 2 bases clipped from V and 3 bases from J, the junction kept 6 bases outside the gene matches. The CDR3 region has the DNA TGTGCCAGCAGCTTACTAGCGGGAGGTTATCGCTACGAGCAGTACTTC. Protein: CASSLLAGGYRYEQYF.

In this sample, this clone turned up once. This chain links TRBV10-3 with TRBJ2-3; 9 nucleotides line up with TRBD2. Germline values: CDR1 ENHRY, CDR2 SYGVKD. The CDR3 runs to 17 residues. Trimming cost V 3 bases and J 4 bases; bases outside gene matches: 11. CDR3 nucleotides: TGTGCCATCAGTGAAGGCGGGAGGGCCCCTGGCGCAGATACGCAGTATTTT. Its translation: CAISEGGRAPGADTQYF.

V gene TRBV19 combines with J gene TRBJ2-7; D unclear. From germline, CDR1 is LNHDA and CDR2 SQIVND (reference sequence). The V gene lost 3 bases and the J gene lost 1 base, with 7 bases spanning the gap. This CDR3 has 13 amino acids. The CDR3 DNA reads as TGTGCCAGTAGTATTGGGTGGTCCTACGAGCAGTACTTC. Translated: CASSIGWSYEQYF.

The chain joins TRBV6-4 to TRBJ1-1; D possibly corresponds to TRBD1 (5 bases). With 6 bases removed from V and 1 base from J, the gap between germline ends came to 12 bases. The CDR3 consists of 14 residues. Per germline, CDR1 MRHNA and CDR2 SNTAGT. CDR3: CASRRDGTNTEAFF. The CDR3 DNA sequence: TGTGCCAGCAGAAGGGACGGTACGAACACTGAAGCTTTCTTT.

The chain links TRBV28 to TRBJ1-1, with D maybe TRBD1 (5 bases). Germline V gene data show CDR1 as MDHEN and CDR2 as SYDVKM. V dropped 4 bases and J dropped 7 bases, with 10 bases sitting between them. CDR3 length equals 12 residues. CDR3 sequence: CASSSYRYEAFF. The DNA of the CDR3 is TGTGCCAGCAGTTCTTACAGGTATGAAGCTTTCTTT.

The V and J genes are TRBV2 and TRBJ2-1; weak D call: TRBD2 (5 bases). CDR1 is SNHLY and CDR2 is FYNNEI in the germline V gene. The V and J ends lost 11 bases and 2 bases respectively, with 13 bases between them. This CDR3 contains 13 residues. CDR3 sequence reads: CAGREGAYNEQFF. DNA of the CDR3: TGTGCCGGTAGAGAGGGAGCCTACAATGAGCAGTTCTTC.

This rearrangement joins TRBV28 to TRBJ1-2; D remains unclear. Per germline, CDR1 MDHEN and CDR2 SYDVKM. The CDR3 contains 14 residues. Trimming took 2 bases from V and 6 from J, leaving 13 bases between them. The CDR3 is CASSLMGGENGYTF. DNA of the CDR3: TGTGCCAGCAGTTTAATGGGTGGGGAGAATGGCTACACCTTC.

The genes are TRBV11-2 and TRBJ2-5; D uncertain. This CDR3 comprises 15 residues. V gave up 1 base and J gave up 5 bases, with 14 bases separating them. CDR1 is SGHAT and CDR2 is FQNNGV in the germline V gene. The CDR3 loop is CASSLVDRPVETQYF. CDR3 sequence (DNA): TGTGCCAGCAGCTTAGTTGACCGCCCTGTGGAGACCCAGTACTTC.